The source of this TCR beta chain is a study of blood T cell repertoires in COVID-19. Data came from immunoSEQ multiplex PCR; TCRdb stores just in-frame clones and leaves some out. The profile shows about 130,000 clones, around 79% of them singletons. Sequences were obtained from peripheral blood. This receptor was identified in an older woman with COVID-19, enrolled during active disease.

Here the CDR3 reads CASNWQGSNEQFF. The CDR3 DNA reads TGTGCCAGCAACTGGCAGGGCAGCAATGAGCAGTTCTTC. The rearrangement joins TRBV12-3 or TRBV12-4 to TRBJ2-1; D perhaps matches TRBD1 (5 bases). This CDR3 region has 13 residues. Trimming took off 7 bases at V and 6 bases at J, with 13 bases between the two ends.